These 18 T cell receptor beta chains were all obtained from the same sample, sequenced in a study of spatial heterogeneity in lung cancer. TCRdb reprocessed the 5' RACE reads with MiXCR, giving one entry per CDR3 protein. The data contain roughly 25,000 distinct CDR3 sequences, around 4.6% of them singletons. The time point denotes: sample taken at primary tumor resection. The input for sequencing was PBMCs, taken at surgery. The receptors originated from a male donor with early-stage non-small cell lung cancer.

This clonotype was observed many times. This sequence joins TRBV7-2 and TRBJ2-5, with TRBD2 identical over 11 bases. CDR3 length: 17 amino acids. J gave up 2 bases and V 5 bases, and 10 bases lay outside the gene matches. CDR1 SGHTA and CDR2 FQGNSA come from the germline V gene. CDR3 in DNA: TGTGCCAGCAGCCGGAGGGGACTAGCGGCAAATCAAGAGACCCAGTACTTC. Protein product: CASSRRGLAANQETQYF.

This clonotype is medium-sized. The chain employs TRBV29-1 and TRBJ1-2, with TRBD1 matching 8 bases. Trimming took 8 bases from V and 2 from J; bases not matched to a gene: 4. Germline CDR1 SQVTM, CDR2 ANQGSEA. The CDR3 is made up of 12 amino acids. The CDR3 sequence is CSSYRGNYGYTF. Written as DNA, the CDR3 is TGCAGCAGCTACAGGGGGAACTATGGCTACACCTTC. Using reference TRBV29-1 and TRBJ1-2 for the parts outside the CDR3, the full variable domain is SAVISQKPSRDICQRGTSLTIQCQVDSQVTMMFWYRQQPGQSLTLIATANQGSEATYESGFVIDKFPISRPNLTFSTLTVSNMSPEDSSIYLCSSYRGNYGYTFGSGTRLTVV.

The V gene is TRBV20-1, the J gene TRBJ2-3; D tentatively fits TRBD1 or TRBD2 (6 bases each). V was pared by 0 bases and J by 2 bases, with 12 bases between. The CDR3 is made up of 15 amino acids. Germline CDR1 is DFQATT and CDR2 is SNEGSKA (reference sequence). The CDR3 DNA follows: TGCAGTGCTAGAGATCTTACGGGGGCCACAGATACGCAGTATTTT. Its translation is CSARDLTGATDTQYF.

This clonotype has a count of ten or more. V usage is TRBV11-1 and J usage is TRBJ2-6; the match to TRBD2 covers 7 bases. The CDR3 spans 16 residues. J gave up 2 bases and V 5 bases, and 6 bases lay outside the gene matches. Germline assignment: CDR1 SGHAT and CDR2 FQDESV (reference sequence). The CDR3 spells CASSPVGGAGANVLTF. In DNA, the CDR3 is TGTGCCAGCAGCCCAGTTGGGGGGGCTGGGGCCAACGTCCTGACTTTC.

There are many counts of this clonotype. The V and J genes are TRBV28 and TRBJ1-5; 7 bases agree with TRBD1. After removal of 5 bases from V and 0 bases from J, the junction contained 7 bases not matched to a gene. Germline lookup yields CDR1 MDHEN and CDR2 SYDVKM. This CDR3 is built from 16 residues. The CDR3 sequence: CASSRQGTYSNQPQHF. In DNA form, the CDR3 reads TGTGCCAGCAGTCGACAGGGTACCTATAGCAATCAGCCCCAGCATTTT.

This clonotype was seen ten or more times. The chain combines TRBV7-2 with TRBJ1-2; 7 positions match TRBD1. V shed 4 bases, J shed 3 bases, and the junction held 8 bases outside the gene matches. The CDR3 has 15 amino acids. Germline V gene lookup returns CDR1 SGHTA and CDR2 FQGNSA. As DNA, the CDR3 is TGTGCCAGCAGCTCGCCAGGGGGGCCCGACTATGGCTACACCTTC. Translation: CASSSPGGPDYGYTF.

The sample holds many counts of this clonotype. The junction and the germline gene differ at one end; a read error may be behind it. V is TRBV7-7 and J is TRBJ2-5; tentatively, D is TRBD1 or TRBD2 (5 bases each). Germline CDR1 and CDR2: SSHAT and FNYEAQ (reference sequence). The CDR3 loop spans 14 amino acids. CDR3: CASSPDSSGETQYF. The DNA for the CDR3 is TGTGCTAGCAGCCCAGACAGCTCGGGGGAGACCCAGTACTTC. The full variable domain, completed using reference TRBV7-7 and TRBJ2-5, is GAGVSQSPRYKVTKRGQDVTLRCDPISSHATLYWYQQALGQGPEFLTYFNYEAQPDKSGLPSDRFSAERPEGSISTLTIQRTEQRDSAMYRCASSPDSSGETQYFGPGTRLLVL.

In this sample, this clonotype turned up many times. The chain links TRBV7-8 to TRBJ1-1, with D possibly matching TRBD1 (6 bases). Trimming pared 1 base from V and 5 bases from J, leaving 11 bases between. This CDR3 is built from 14 residues. From germline, CDR1 is SGHVS and CDR2 FQNEAQ. CDR3 DNA: TGTGCCAGCAGCTTAGTTCAGGGGAGGACTGAAGCTTTCTTT. Translation gives CASSLVQGRTEAFF.

In regard to this clonotype: Relative to the germline gene, one junction end is altered; a read error may explain this. The chain is built from TRBV18 and TRBJ2-3; D perhaps matches TRBD2 (5 bases). From germline, CDR1 is KGHSH and CDR2 LQKENI. This CDR3 has 16 residues. The CDR3 DNA is TGTGTCAGCTCCGGACTGGTTGATTGGGAAACAGATACGCAGTATTTT. Its translation: CVSSGLVDWETDTQYF.

This clonotype was found many times. CDR3 protein: CASSRMDSKEKLFF. CDR3 DNA sequence: TGTGCCAGCAGCCGAATGGACTCAAAAGAAAAACTGTTTTTT. The chain is built from TRBV7-2 and TRBJ1-4; D unclear. Trimming left V 5 bases short and J 8 bases short, with 15 bases between. The CDR3 spans 14 residues. Germline V lookup: CDR1 SGHTA, CDR2 FQGNSA.

This clonotype is medium-sized by share. The genes are TRBV5-1 and TRBJ2-7, with D perhaps given as TRBD1 or TRBD2 (5 bases each). V was shortened by 4 bases and J by 0 bases, with 11 bases between the two germline ends. The CDR3 extends over 14 amino acids. CDR1 and CDR2 (germline): SGHRS, YFSETQ. CDR3 loop: CASSPGTGSYEQYF. As DNA, the CDR3 is TGCGCCAGCAGCCCCGGGACCGGCTCCTACGAGCAGTACTTC.

This clonotype came up many times. V usage is TRBV6-5 and J usage is TRBJ1-5; perhaps TRBD1 as D (6 bases). The CDR3 consists of 15 residues. V lost 8 bases and J lost 0, with 14 bases in between. Germline CDR1 MNHEY, CDR2 SVGAGI. The CDR3 DNA sequence: TGTGCCAGCGGAATGGACAGAACTAGCAATCAGCCCCAGCATTTT. This sequence encodes CASGMDRTSNQPQHF.

This clonotype came up many times. The chain employs TRBV5-5 and TRBJ2-5; the D is unclear. Germline assignment: CDR1 SGHKS and CDR2 YYEKEE (reference sequence). V lost 1 base and J lost 5, with 12 bases in between. The CDR3 has 14 residues. The CDR3 DNA reads TGTGCCAGCAGCTTGCCGATGGGTTTTGAGACCCAGTACTTC. As protein: CASSLPMGFETQYF.

This clonotype has a count of ten or more. The rearrangement joins TRBV29-1 to TRBJ2-3; D is unresolved. CDR1 and CDR2 from the germline V gene are SQVTM and ANQGSEA. Between the trimmed V and J ends, which lost 3 bases and 1 base, there was a span of 8 bases. The length of the CDR3 is 13 residues. CDR3 bases: TGCAGCGTTGACAGGCAGGGCACAGATACGCAGTATTTT. Translating gives CSVDRQGTDTQYF.

This clonotype is categorized as medium-sized. J is TRBJ2-3 and V is TRBV4-3; 9 positions match TRBD2. The ends lost 3 bases at V and 5 bases at J; junction bases unmatched: 12. CDR3 length: 17 residues. Germline V gene data show CDR1 as LGHNA and CDR2 as YSLEER. The CDR3 reads CASSQIGAGGRVDTQYF. CDR3 coding DNA: TGCGCCAGCAGCCAGATAGGAGCGGGGGGTCGGGTAGATACGCAGTATTTT.

This clonotype showed up many times. The chain links TRBV10-1 to TRBJ2-7; no reliable D call. Germline V gene lookup returns CDR1 WNHNN and CDR2 SYGVQD (reference sequence). This CDR3 region has 13 residues. Trimming removed 7 bases at V and 6 bases at J, with 16 bases between. The CDR3 DNA reads TGCGCCAGCATGGACGCGACCGGCAGCGAGCAGTACTTC. It codes for CASMDATGSEQYF.

In its sample, this clonotype ranks as medium-sized. V gene TRBV5-1 combines with J gene TRBJ2-5, with 7 nucleotides matching TRBD2. The CDR3 consists of 13 residues. Germline CDR1 is SGHRS and CDR2 is YFSETQ. V trimming: 4 bases; J trimming: 3 bases; junction bases outside the gene matches: 3. This chain's CDR3 is CASSLSGEETQYF. CDR3 nucleotides: TGCGCCAGCAGCCTGAGCGGGGAAGAGACCCAGTACTTC. Supplemented by reference TRBV5-1 and TRBJ2-5, the full variable domain reads KAGVTQTPRYLIKTRGQQVTLSCSPISGHRSVSWYQQTPGQGLQFLFEYFSETQRNKGNFPGRFSGRQFSNSRSEMNVSTLELGDSALYLCASSLSGEETQYFGPGTRLLVL.

This clonotype was observed at least ten times. The V call is TRBV3-1, the J call TRBJ2-7, with D perhaps matching TRBD1 (6 bases). V lost 3 bases and J lost 1, with 13 bases in between. From germline, CDR1 is LGHDT and CDR2 YNNKEL (reference sequence). The CDR3 covers 15 residues. CDR3 region: CASSHSGQHSYEQYF. The CDR3, as DNA: TGTGCCAGCAGCCATTCAGGACAGCATTCCTACGAGCAGTACTTC.